This passage covers 22 T cell receptor beta chains from one sample sequenced in a study of cytomegalovirus exposure and HLA in healthy donors. The PCR ran on 60 Vbeta and 13 Jbeta primers. Some clones are missing from TCRdb's copy, which holds only in-frame ones; the method was immunoSEQ multiplex PCR. This sample has fewer than 250,000 clones, with roughly 87% found just once. The specimen was PBMCs. The source of these receptors is a boy aged 2 to 10 in good health and CMV-seronegative.

This rearrangement joins TRBV30 to TRBJ2-7; D is uncertain. V was pared by 0 bases and J by 6 bases, with 9 bases between. The CDR3 is 12 residues long. CDR1 and CDR2 (germline): GTSNPN, SVGIG (reference sequence). CDR3 loop: CAWSVRGVEQYF. The CDR3 DNA sequence: TGTGCCTGGAGTGTACGAGGAGTCGAGCAGTACTTC.

The DNA of the CDR3 is TGTGCCAGCAGTGATCATATTCTTACTAGTTCACCCCTCCACTTT. Translating gives CASSDHILTSSPLHF. This chain links TRBV2 with TRBJ1-6; no clear D. CDR1 SNHLY and CDR2 FYNNEI come from the germline V gene. V lost 3 bases and J 9 bases, leaving 15 bases between the germline ends. The CDR3 consists of 15 residues.

The chain is built from TRBV5-8 and TRBJ2-5, with TRBD1 as a possible D gene (6 bases). The tail of the sequence fits TRBJ2-7 better, so the J call may be wrong. In germline, CDR1 is SGHTS, CDR2 YDEGEE. This CDR3 comprises 15 residues. The CDR3 nucleotides are TGTGCCAGCAGCTTGGTGGGACAAGACTCCTACGAGCAGTACTTC. Translation gives CASSLVGQDSYEQYF.

This clone appeared a single time. V gene TRBV5-1 combines with J gene TRBJ2-7; 9 nucleotides align to TRBD2. Germline trimming cut 2 bases from V and 7 bases from J; bases unmatched to any gene: 10. Germline CDR1 and CDR2: SGHRS and YFSETQ. This CDR3 has 15 residues. The CDR3 DNA reads as TGCGCCAGCAGCTTAATACCGGGACTAGCAGATGAGCAGTACTTC. This gives the protein CASSLIPGLADEQYF.

Regarding this clone: Because the CDR3 is missing its conserved closing phenylalanine or tryptophan, this is likely a read error. The V gene is TRBV5-1, the J gene TRBJ2-7; D tentatively reads TRBD1 or TRBD2 (6 bases each). The CDR3 has 13 residues. The V end was cut by 4 bases, the J end by 7 bases, with 15 bases between. Per germline, CDR1 SGHRS and CDR2 YFSETQ. The CDR3 is CASSQPKGGEQYL. Written as DNA, the CDR3 is TGCGCCAGCAGCCAGCCTAAAGGGGGGGAGCAGTACCTC.

The chain couples TRBV27 to TRBJ1-5; TRBD1 matches 10 bases. Germline CDR1 reads MNHEY; CDR2 reads SMNVEV (reference sequence). This CDR3 is 14 amino acids long. The ends lost 6 bases at V and 7 bases at J; junction bases unmatched: 6. The CDR3 coding sequence is TGTGCCAGCAGATTCGGACAGGGGGGACAGCCCCAGCATTTT. Translated, it gives CASRFGQGGQPQHF.

The rearrangement links TRBV7-9 to TRBJ1-2, with 7 bases matching TRBD1. With 5 bases clipped from V and 4 bases from J, the junction kept 7 bases outside the gene matches. Germline CDR1 SEHNR, CDR2 FQNEAQ (reference sequence). The CDR3 totals 14 residues. The CDR3 reads CASSDTGVGYGYTF. In nucleotides, the CDR3 is TGTGCCAGCAGCGACACAGGGGTCGGCTATGGCTACACCTTC.

This chain joins TRBV15 and TRBJ2-7; the match to TRBD1 covers 7 bases. Germline values: CDR1 LNHNV, CDR2 YYDKDF (reference sequence). This CDR3 contains 15 residues. Trimming cost V 4 bases and J 3 bases; bases outside gene matches: 9. DNA of the CDR3: TGTGCCACCAGCACCACCGGGACAGATCTCTACGAGCAGTACTTC. Amino acid sequence: CATSTTGTDLYEQYF.

The chain is built from TRBV7-8 and TRBJ1-6; 10 bases line up with TRBD1. Germline V gene data show CDR1 as SGHVS and CDR2 as FQNEAQ. J lost 9 bases, V lost 4 bases, and 9 bases had no gene match. This CDR3 is built from 16 residues. CDR3 residues: CASSYVTGGAGSPLHF. CDR3 bases: TGTGCCAGCAGCTACGTGACAGGGGGCGCGGGTTCACCCCTCCACTTT.

This sequence joins TRBV27 and TRBJ2-5, with a tentative D call TRBD2 (5 bases). The CDR3 has 13 amino acids. V lost 6 bases to trimming and J lost 1 base, with 9 bases between them. The germline CDR1 and CDR2 sequences are MNHEY and SMNVEV (reference sequence). This CDR3 reads CASSPSSQETQYF. The DNA for the CDR3 is TGTGCCAGCAGCCCTAGCAGCCAAGAGACCCAGTACTTC.

V and J are TRBV10-3 and TRBJ2-3; 8 bases agree with TRBD2. This CDR3 is built from 17 residues. Losses at the gene ends were 11 bases for V and 0 bases for J; bases not matched to a gene: 16. The germline gives CDR1 ENHRY, CDR2 SYGVKD. CDR3 nucleotides: TGTGCCGTCACGGCCTCTTTAGCGGGGTCTAGCACAGATACGCAGTATTTT. This encodes CAVTASLAGSSTDTQYF.

The rearrangement uses TRBV7-6 and TRBJ2-3; perhaps TRBD1 as D (5 bases). Germline V gene lookup returns CDR1 SGHVS and CDR2 FNYEAQ. Deletions cut 1 base from V and 2 bases from J, with 10 bases between. The CDR3 is made up of 15 amino acids. The CDR3 DNA follows: TGTGCCAGCAGCTTAGATCAGGGCAACACAGATACGCAGTATTTT. Residues: CASSLDQGNTDTQYF.

This rearrangement joins TRBV5-1 to TRBJ2-6, with TRBD1 as a possible D gene (5 bases). Per the germline V gene, CDR1 is SGHRS and CDR2 is YFSETQ. V lost 4 bases to trimming and J lost 0 bases, with 26 bases between them. The CDR3 sequence is 21 residues long. For the CDR3, the DNA is TGCGCCAGCAGCGGGTCCGTCTTACAGGTGACGGCTCCCTCTGGGGCCAACGTCCTGACTTTC. Translated, it gives CASSGSVLQVTAPSGANVLTF.

The chain couples TRBV10-3 to TRBJ1-1, with 8 nucleotides matching TRBD1. The V and J ends lost 2 bases and 0 bases, in that order; junction bases with no gene match: 8. Looked up from germline, CDR1 is ENHRY and CDR2 is SYGVKD. The CDR3 sequence is 17 residues long. The CDR3 here is CAISEHRTGSMNTEAFF. CDR3 DNA sequence: TGTGCCATCAGTGAGCACCGGACAGGGAGCATGAACACTGAAGCTTTCTTT.

This chain connects TRBV6-6 to TRBJ1-4, with 7 bases aligning to TRBD1. This CDR3 is 16 amino acids long. The J segment lost 1 base and the V segment lost 2 bases, leaving 4 bases of the junction unmatched. Germline values: CDR1 MNHNY, CDR2 SVGAGI (reference sequence). The CDR3 reads CASSYLGQVTNEKLFF. Written as DNA, the CDR3 is TGTGCCAGCAGTTACCTCGGACAGGTAACTAATGAAAAACTGTTTTTT.

This chain links TRBV5-1 with TRBJ1-2, with 7 bases fitting TRBD1. Germline lookup yields CDR1 SGHRS and CDR2 YFSETQ. The trim removed 4 bases at V and 8 bases at J, leaving 8 bases unmatched. This CDR3 contains 13 residues. CDR3 bases: TGCGCCAGCAGCCCCGGGACAGTGTCGGGCTACACCTTC. Translated, it gives CASSPGTVSGYTF.

Comment on this clone: The same CDR3 is also encoded by other DNA sequences in this sample. The rearrangement uses TRBV9 and TRBJ2-1, with 13 bases identical to TRBD2. The length of the CDR3 is 16 residues. Germline assignment: CDR1 SGDLS and CDR2 YYNGEE. Germline trimming cut 3 bases from V and 4 bases from J; bases unmatched to any gene: 4. CDR3 residues: CASSARLAGGYNEQFF. The CDR3 DNA reads TGTGCCAGCAGCGCCCGACTAGCGGGGGGTTACAATGAGCAGTTCTTC.

The V call is TRBV11-3, the J call TRBJ1-5, with TRBD1 matching 8 bases. Germline V gives CDR1 SGHNT, CDR2 YENEEA. Trimming removed 5 bases from V and 4 bases from J; junction bases left unmatched: 10. This CDR3 has 16 residues. CDR3 region: CASSPVDRTGNQPQHF. The DNA for the CDR3 is TGTGCCAGCAGCCCCGTCGACAGGACAGGGAATCAGCCCCAGCATTTT.

The rearrangement joins TRBV7-6 to TRBJ2-5; 8 bases align to TRBD2. The DNA end is a closer match to TRBJ2-7, so the J assignment may be wrong. Germline-derived CDR1 and CDR2 are SGHVS and FNYEAQ. The CDR3 has 16 amino acids. The CDR3 DNA follows: TGTGCCAGCAGCCGATCCGGGACTAGAGACACCTACGAGCAGTACTTC. Its translation: CASSRSGTRDTYEQYF.

This clone was recorded once. V gene TRBV5-4 combines with J gene TRBJ2-5, with D tentatively TRBD2 (6 bases). The CDR3 loop spans 17 amino acids. Germline-derived CDR1 and CDR2 are SGHNT and YYREEE (reference sequence). V dropped 3 bases and J dropped 1 base, with 19 bases sitting between them. The CDR3 here is CASSSPGAAGGQETQYF. CDR3 bases: TGTGCCAGCAGCTCCCCCGGGGCAGCCGGGGGCCAAGAGACCCAGTACTTC.

V gene TRBV11-2 combines with J gene TRBJ2-3, with D unresolved. The CDR3 is 15 residues long. The germline gives CDR1 SGHAT, CDR2 FQNNGV. Trimming removed 0 bases from V and 2 bases from J, with 9 bases in between. For the CDR3, the DNA is TGTGCCAGCAGCTTAGAGGGCTCCAACACAGATACGCAGTATTTT. Residues: CASSLEGSNTDTQYF.

V gene TRBV6-5 combines with J gene TRBJ2-1, with unresolved D. This CDR3 contains 13 residues. Trimming stripped 3 bases from V and 4 bases from J, with 7 bases between. From germline, CDR1 is MNHEY and CDR2 SVGAGI. CDR3 protein: CASSYTRYNEQFF. The DNA of the CDR3 is TGTGCCAGCAGTTATACACGATACAATGAGCAGTTCTTC.